Below, one TCR beta chain is given with its context. CDR1 and CDR2 from the germline V gene are KGHDR and SFDVKD. The CDR3 length is 13 residues. The V gene lost 7 bases and the J gene lost 5 bases, with 11 bases spanning the gap. Source study methods: The authors estimated nucleated cell counts from reference gene primer amplification. Assay: immunoSEQ multiplex PCR; the TCRdb copy retains only in-frame clones and omits some. V, J and clone size reflect that table, while D and trimming were determined from the DNA. This sample yields 150,000 to 200,000 clones, of which around 87% are seen a single time; roughly 3.7% belongs to the top ten. This sample is part of a study of blood T cell repertoires in COVID-19. Study background: The United States, Italy and Spain supplied acute and convalescent COVID-19 samples. PBMCs, B-cell-depleted T cells, or T cells provided the cDNA or gDNA that made up the material.

The sequence came from a man between 18 and 29 years old with active or convalescent COVID-19. The sample taken for sequencing was peripheral blood. The rearrangement joins TRBV24-1 to TRBJ1-5; no firm D call. The CDR3 loop reads CATSRERDQPQHF. Here the CDR3 DNA reads TGTGCCACCAGCCGCGAGCGGGATCAGCCCCAGCATTTT.